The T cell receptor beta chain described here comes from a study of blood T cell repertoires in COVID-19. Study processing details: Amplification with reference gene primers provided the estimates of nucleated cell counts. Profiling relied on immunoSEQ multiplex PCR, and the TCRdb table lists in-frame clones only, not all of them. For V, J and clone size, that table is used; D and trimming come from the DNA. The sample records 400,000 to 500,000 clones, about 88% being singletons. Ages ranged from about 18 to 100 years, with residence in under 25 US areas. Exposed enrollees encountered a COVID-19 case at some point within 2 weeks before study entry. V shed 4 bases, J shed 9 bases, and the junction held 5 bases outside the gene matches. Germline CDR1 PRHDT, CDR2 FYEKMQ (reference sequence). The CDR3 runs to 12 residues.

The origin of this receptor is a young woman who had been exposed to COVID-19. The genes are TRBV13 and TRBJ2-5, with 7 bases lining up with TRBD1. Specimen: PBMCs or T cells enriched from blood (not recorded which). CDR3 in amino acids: CASSYAQGAQYF. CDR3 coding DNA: TGTGCCAGCAGCTACGCCCAGGGGGCCCAGTACTTC.